This T cell receptor beta chain comes out of a study of shared clonotypes between healthy human individuals. Study outcomes and limitations: Clonotypes shared by all four sorted-subset donors had higher generation probabilities than non-shared clonotypes.

Execution of the assay was at deep level. TCRdb's table, derived via immunoSEQ multiplex PCR, lists solely in-frame clones and lacks some. The repertoire has 2 million to 3 million clones, under 95% of them found once; the top ten carry more than 0.35%. Comments on this clone: The antigen remains unidentified.

Germline V CDR1 and CDR2: SQVTM, ANQGSEA. This CDR3 is built from 13 residues. Deletions cut 6 bases from V and 2 bases from J, with 13 bases between. Within Nashville, Tennessee resided all donors, each a Caucasian adult. This rearrangement joins TRBV29-1 to TRBJ1-2; D is possibly TRBD1 (6 bases). The specimen was naive CD4+ T cells from PBMCs. Subset defined: CD45RA+ positively selected. This clonotype was sampled from a man between 18 and 29 years old in good health. Some clones in this sample may be carry-over from other donors' samples. The CDR3 coding sequence is TGCAGCGTGAACCGGGGGCGCAACTATGGCTACACCTTC. As protein: CSVNRGRNYGYTF.